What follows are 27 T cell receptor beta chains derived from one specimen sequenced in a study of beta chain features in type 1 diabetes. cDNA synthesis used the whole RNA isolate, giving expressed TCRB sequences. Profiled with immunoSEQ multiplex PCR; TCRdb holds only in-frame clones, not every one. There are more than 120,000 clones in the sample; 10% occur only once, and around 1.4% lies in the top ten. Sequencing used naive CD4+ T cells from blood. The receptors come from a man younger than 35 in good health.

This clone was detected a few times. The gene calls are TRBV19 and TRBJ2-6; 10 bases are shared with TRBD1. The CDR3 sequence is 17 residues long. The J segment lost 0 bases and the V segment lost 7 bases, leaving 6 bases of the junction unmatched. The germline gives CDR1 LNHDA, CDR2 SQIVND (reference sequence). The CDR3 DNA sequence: TGTGCCAGTACCACCGGGACAGGGGACTCTGGGGCCAACGTCCTGACTTTC. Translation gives CASTTGTGDSGANVLTF.

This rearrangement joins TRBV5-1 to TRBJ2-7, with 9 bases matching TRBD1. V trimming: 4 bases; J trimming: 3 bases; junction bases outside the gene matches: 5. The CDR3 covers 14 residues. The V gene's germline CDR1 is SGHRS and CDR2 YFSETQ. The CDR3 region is CASSPGQGFYEQYF. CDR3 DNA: TGCGCCAGCAGCCCGGGACAGGGTTTCTACGAGCAGTACTTC.

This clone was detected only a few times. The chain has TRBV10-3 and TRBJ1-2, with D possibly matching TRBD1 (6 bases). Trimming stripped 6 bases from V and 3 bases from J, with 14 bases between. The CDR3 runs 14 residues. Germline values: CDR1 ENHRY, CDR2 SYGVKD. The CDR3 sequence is CAIRRRDKDYGYTF. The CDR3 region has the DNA TGTGCCATCAGGAGAAGGGACAAGGACTATGGCTACACCTTC.

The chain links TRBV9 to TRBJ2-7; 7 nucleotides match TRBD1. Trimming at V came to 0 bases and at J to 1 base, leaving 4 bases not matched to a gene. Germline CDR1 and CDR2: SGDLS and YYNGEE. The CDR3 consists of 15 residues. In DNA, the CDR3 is TGTGCCAGCAGCGTAGAGGGGGCAGGGTCCTACGAGCAGTACTTC. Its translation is CASSVEGAGSYEQYF.

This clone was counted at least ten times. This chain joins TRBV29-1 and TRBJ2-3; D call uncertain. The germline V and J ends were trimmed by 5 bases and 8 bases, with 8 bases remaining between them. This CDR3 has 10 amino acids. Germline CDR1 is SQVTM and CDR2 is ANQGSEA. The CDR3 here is CSVWWATQYF. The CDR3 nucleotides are TGCAGCGTTTGGTGGGCTACGCAGTATTTT.

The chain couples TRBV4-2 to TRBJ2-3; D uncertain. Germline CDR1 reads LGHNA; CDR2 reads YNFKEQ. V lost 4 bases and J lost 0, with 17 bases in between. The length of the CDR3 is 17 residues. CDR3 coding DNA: TGTGCCAGCAGCCTCGAGGTCGCTGCAGCTAGCACAGATACGCAGTATTTT. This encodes CASSLEVAAASTDTQYF.

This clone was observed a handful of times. The DNA of the CDR3 is TGTGCCAGCTCACCACCGGCGGGGTGGAACACTGAAGCTTTCTTT. This sequence encodes CASSPPAGWNTEAFF. The V and J genes are TRBV18 and TRBJ1-1; D gene ambiguous. The CDR3 is made up of 15 amino acids. Germline assignment: CDR1 KGHSH and CDR2 LQKENI. The V end was cut by 0 bases, the J end by 1 base, with 9 bases between.

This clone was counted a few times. The CDR3 spells CASSVVSSGGNYNEQFF. CDR3 nucleotide sequence: TGTGCCAGCAGCGTAGTGTCTAGCGGGGGGAACTACAATGAGCAGTTCTTC. This chain connects TRBV9 to TRBJ2-1; 11 nucleotides line up with TRBD2. Germline trimming cut 0 bases from V and 3 bases from J; bases unmatched to any gene: 5. The CDR3 has 17 residues. Germline assignment: CDR1 SGDLS and CDR2 YYNGEE.

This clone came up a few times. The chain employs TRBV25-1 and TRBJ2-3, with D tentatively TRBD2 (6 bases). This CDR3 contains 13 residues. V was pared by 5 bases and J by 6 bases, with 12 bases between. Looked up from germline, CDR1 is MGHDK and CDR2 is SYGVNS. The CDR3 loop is CASSLSGPDTQYF. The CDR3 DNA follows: TGTGCCAGCAGTCTCAGCGGGCCTGATACGCAGTATTTT.

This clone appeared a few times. The CDR3 protein is CASSGGQGAGDEQFF. The CDR3 nucleotides read TGTGCCAGCAGTGGCGGACAGGGGGCTGGGGATGAGCAGTTCTTC. This chain links TRBV25-1 with TRBJ2-1; 11 bases align to TRBD1. The CDR3 extends over 15 amino acids. V lost 4 bases and J lost 8; bases outside the gene matches: 7. Germline V CDR1 and CDR2: MGHDK, SYGVNS.

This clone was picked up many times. CDR3 sequence reads: CASSRDRVYGYTF. CDR3 DNA sequence: TGTGCCAGCAGCCGCGACAGAGTCTATGGCTACACCTTC. The rearrangement links TRBV7-9 to TRBJ1-2, with D possibly matching TRBD1 (5 bases). CDR1 SEHNR and CDR2 FQNEAQ come from the germline V gene (reference sequence). The CDR3 runs 13 residues. Trimming left V 5 bases short and J 4 bases short, with 11 bases between.

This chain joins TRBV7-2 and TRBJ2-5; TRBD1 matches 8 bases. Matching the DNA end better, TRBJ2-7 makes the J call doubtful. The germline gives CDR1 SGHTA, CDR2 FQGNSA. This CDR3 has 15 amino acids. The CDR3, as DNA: TGTGCCAGCAGCTTAGACGGACAGGGACTCTACGAGCAGTACTTC. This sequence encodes CASSLDGQGLYEQYF.

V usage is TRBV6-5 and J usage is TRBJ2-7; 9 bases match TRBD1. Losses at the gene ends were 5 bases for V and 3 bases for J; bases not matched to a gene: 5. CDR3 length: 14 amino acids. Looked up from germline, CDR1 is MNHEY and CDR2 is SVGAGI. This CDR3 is CASSEGGQGYEQYF. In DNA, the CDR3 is TGTGCCAGCAGTGAAGGGGGACAGGGCTACGAGCAGTACTTC.

The CDR3 here is CASSLGIWPRDNSPLHF. As DNA, the CDR3 is TGTGCCAGCAGCTTAGGGATCTGGCCGCGGGATAATTCACCCCTCCACTTT. The rearrangement uses TRBV7-7 and TRBJ1-6; D ambiguous. Trimming removed 1 base at V and 5 bases at J, with 15 bases between. Per germline, CDR1 SSHAT and CDR2 FNYEAQ (reference sequence). The CDR3 loop spans 17 amino acids.

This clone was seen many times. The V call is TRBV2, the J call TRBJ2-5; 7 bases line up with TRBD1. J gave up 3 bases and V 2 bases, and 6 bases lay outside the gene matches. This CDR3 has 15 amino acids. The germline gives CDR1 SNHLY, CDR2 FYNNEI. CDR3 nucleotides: TGTGCCAGCAGTGAAACAGGGGTAAAGGAAGAGACCCAGTACTTC. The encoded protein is CASSETGVKEETQYF. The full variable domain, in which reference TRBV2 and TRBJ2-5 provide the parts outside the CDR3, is EPEVTQTPSHQVTQMGQEVILRCVPISNHLYFYWYRQILGQKVEFLVSFYNNEISEKSEIFDDQFSVERPDGSNFTLKIRSTKLEDSAMYFCASSETGVKEETQYFGPGTRLLVL.

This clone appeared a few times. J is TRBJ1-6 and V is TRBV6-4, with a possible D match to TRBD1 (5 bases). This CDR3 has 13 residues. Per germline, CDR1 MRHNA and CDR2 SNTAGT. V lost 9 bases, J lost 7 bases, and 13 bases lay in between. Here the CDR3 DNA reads TGTGCCAGTGGGATACAGGAAAATTCACCCCTCCACTTT. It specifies CASGIQENSPLHF.

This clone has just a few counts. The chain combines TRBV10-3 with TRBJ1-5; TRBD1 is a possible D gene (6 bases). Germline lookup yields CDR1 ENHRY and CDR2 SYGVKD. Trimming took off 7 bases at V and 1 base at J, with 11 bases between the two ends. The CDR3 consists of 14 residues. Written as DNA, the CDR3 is TGTGCCATCAAAGGGGACACGAGCAATCAGCCCCAGCATTTT. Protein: CAIKGDTSNQPQHF.

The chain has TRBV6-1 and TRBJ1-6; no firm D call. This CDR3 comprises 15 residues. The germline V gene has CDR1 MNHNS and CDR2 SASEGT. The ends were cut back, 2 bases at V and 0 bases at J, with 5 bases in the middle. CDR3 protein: CASSEISSYNSPLHF. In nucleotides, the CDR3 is TGTGCCAGCAGTGAAATCTCCTCCTATAATTCACCCCTCCACTTT.

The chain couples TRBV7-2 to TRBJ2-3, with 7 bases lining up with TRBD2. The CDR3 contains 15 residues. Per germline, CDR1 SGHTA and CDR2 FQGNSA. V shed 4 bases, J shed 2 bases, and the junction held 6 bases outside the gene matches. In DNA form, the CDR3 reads TGTGCCAGCAGCTGGGCTGGACTAGACACAGATACGCAGTATTTT. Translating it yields CASSWAGLDTDTQYF. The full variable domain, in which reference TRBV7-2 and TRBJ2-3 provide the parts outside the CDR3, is GAGVSQSPSNKVTEKGKDVELRCDPISGHTALYWYRQSLGQGLEFLIYFQGNSAPDKSGLPSDRFSAERTGGSVSTLTIQRTQQEDSAVYLCASSWAGLDTDTQYFGPGTRLTVL.

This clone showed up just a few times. CDR3 DNA: TGTGCCAGCAGCTTAGGAGGGCTAGCGGGCACAGATACGCAGTATTTT. It encodes CASSLGGLAGTDTQYF. The chain joins TRBV11-2 to TRBJ2-3; 7 bases agree with TRBD2. CDR3 size: 16 residues. The germline V gene has CDR1 SGHAT and CDR2 FQNNGV. V shed 1 base, J shed 1 base, and the junction held 5 bases outside the gene matches.

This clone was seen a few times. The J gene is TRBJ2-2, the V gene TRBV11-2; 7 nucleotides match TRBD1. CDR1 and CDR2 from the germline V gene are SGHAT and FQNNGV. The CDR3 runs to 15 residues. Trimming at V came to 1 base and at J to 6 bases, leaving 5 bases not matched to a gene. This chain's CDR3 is CASSLVGGAPGELFF. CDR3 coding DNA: TGTGCCAGCAGCTTAGTAGGGGGCGCCCCCGGGGAGCTGTTTTTT.

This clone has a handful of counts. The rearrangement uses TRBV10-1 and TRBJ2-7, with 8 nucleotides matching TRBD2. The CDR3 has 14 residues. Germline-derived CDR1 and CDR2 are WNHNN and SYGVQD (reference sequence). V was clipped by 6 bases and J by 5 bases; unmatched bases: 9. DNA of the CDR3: TGCGCCAGCAGCGACGGGGGGGCCATCGACGAGCAGTACTTC. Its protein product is CASSDGGAIDEQYF.

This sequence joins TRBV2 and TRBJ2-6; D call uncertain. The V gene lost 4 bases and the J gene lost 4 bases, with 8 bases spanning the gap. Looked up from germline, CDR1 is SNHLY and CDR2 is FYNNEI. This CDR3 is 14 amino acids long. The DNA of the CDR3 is TGTGCCAGCAGTGCGGGTGCGGGGGCCAACGTCCTGACTTTC. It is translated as CASSAGAGANVLTF.

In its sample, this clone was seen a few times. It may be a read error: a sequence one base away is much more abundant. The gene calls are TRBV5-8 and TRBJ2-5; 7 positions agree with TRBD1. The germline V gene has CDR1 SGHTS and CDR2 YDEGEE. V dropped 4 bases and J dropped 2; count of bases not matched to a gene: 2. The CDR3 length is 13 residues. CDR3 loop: CASSRGQQETQYF. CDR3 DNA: TGTGCCAGCAGCCGGGGACAGCAAGAGACCCAGTACTTC.

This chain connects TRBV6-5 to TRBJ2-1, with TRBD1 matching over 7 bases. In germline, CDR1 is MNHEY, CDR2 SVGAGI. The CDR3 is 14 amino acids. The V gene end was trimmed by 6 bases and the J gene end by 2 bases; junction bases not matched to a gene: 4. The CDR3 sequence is CASRPGTAYNEQFF. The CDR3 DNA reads TGTGCCAGCAGGCCCGGGACAGCCTACAATGAGCAGTTCTTC.

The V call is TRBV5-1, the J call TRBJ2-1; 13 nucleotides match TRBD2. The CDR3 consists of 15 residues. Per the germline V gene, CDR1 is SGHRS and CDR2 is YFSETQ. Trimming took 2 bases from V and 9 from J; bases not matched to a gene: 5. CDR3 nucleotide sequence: TGCGCCAGCAGCTTACTAGCGGGGGGGCCGGGTGAGCAGTTCTTC. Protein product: CASSLLAGGPGEQFF.

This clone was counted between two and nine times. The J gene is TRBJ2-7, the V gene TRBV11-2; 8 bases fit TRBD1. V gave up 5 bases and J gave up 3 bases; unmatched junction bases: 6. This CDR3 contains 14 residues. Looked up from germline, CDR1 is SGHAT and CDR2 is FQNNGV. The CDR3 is CASSQTGGLYEQYF. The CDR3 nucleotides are TGTGCCAGCAGCCAAACAGGGGGACTCTACGAGCAGTACTTC. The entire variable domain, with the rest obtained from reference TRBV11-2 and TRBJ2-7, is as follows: EAGVAQSPRYKIIEKRQSVAFWCNPISGHATLYWYQQILGQGPKLLIQFQNNGVVDDSQLPKDRFSAERLKGVDSTLKIQPAKLEDSAVYLCASSQTGGLYEQYFGPGTRLTVT.